The T cell receptor (beta chain) under discussion was sequenced for a study of early T cells in non-severe SARS-CoV-2 infection. Across the whole study: Whole-blood bulk RNA, unsorted, was sequenced, and chains were unpaired. Study-wide points: VDJdb matches were skewed toward anti-spike CD8 T cell responses.

The CDR3 is made up of 14 amino acids. Germline CDR1 SGHNT, CDR2 YYREEE (reference sequence). The V end was cut by 0 bases, the J end by 7 bases, with 13 bases between. This clonotype was counted between two and nine times. Its target is not known. Attachment of unique molecular identifiers was made to individual cDNA molecules. TCRdb re-called the 5' RACE reads with MiXCR, one entry per CDR3 protein. The table records just under 85,000 distinct CDR3 sequences, roughly a tenth of them present only once. The receptor comes from an adult who was a healthcare worker with PCR-confirmed SARS-CoV-2 infection or an uninfected control (not recorded which). The genes are TRBV5-4 and TRBJ2-5, with D perhaps matching TRBD1 (6 bases). Material: whole blood, obtained at baseline. This CDR3 is CASSLETGPGTQYF. The DNA of the CDR3 is TGTGCCAGCAGCTTGGAGACAGGCCCTGGGACCCAGTACTTC.